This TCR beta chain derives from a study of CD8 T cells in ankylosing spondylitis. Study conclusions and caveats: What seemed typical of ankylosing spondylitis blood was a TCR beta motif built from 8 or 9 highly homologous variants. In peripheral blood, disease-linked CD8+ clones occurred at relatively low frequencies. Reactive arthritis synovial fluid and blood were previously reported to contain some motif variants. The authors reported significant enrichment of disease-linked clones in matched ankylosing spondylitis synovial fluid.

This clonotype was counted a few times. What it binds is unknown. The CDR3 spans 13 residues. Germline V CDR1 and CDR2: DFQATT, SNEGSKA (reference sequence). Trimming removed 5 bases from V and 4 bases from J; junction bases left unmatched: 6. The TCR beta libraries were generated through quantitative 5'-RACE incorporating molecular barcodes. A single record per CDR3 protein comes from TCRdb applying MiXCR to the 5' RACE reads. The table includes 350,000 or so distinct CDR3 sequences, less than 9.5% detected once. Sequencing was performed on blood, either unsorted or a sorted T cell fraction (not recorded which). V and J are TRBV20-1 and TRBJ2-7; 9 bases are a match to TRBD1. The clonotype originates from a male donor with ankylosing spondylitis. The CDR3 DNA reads TGCAGTGCTGTTAGACAGGGGGGTTACGAGCAGTACTTC. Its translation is CSAVRQGGYEQYF.